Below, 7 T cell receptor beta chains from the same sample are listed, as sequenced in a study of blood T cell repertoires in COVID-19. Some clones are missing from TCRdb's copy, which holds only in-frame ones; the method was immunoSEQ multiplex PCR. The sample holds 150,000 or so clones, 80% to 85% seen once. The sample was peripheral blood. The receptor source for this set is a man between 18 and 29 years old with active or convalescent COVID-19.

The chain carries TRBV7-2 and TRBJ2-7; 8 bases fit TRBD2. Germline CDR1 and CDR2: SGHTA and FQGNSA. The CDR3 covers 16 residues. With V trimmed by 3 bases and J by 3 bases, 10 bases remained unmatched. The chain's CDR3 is CASSFGPTGTSYEQYF. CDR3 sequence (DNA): TGTGCCAGCAGCTTTGGGCCAACCGGGACTAGCTACGAGCAGTACTTC.

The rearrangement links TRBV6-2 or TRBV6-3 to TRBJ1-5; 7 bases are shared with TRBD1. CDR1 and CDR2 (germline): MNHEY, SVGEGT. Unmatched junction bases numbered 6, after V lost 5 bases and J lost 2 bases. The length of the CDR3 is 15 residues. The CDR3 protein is CASSDTGAGNQPQHF. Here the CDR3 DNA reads TGTGCCAGCAGTGATACAGGGGCAGGCAATCAGCCCCAGCATTTT.

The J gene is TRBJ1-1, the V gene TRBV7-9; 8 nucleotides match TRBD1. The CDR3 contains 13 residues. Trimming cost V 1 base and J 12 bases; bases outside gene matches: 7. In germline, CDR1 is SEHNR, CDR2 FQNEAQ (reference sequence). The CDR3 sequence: CASSLGGQGKTFF. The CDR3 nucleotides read TGTGCCAGCAGCTTAGGAGGACAGGGTAAGACTTTCTTT.

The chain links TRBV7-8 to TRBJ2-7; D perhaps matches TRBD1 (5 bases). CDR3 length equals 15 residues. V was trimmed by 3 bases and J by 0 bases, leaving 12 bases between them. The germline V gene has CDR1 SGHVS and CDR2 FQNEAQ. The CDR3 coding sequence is TGTGCCAGCAGCTTCCAGGGCTCAAGCTCCTACGAGCAGTACTTC. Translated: CASSFQGSSSYEQYF.

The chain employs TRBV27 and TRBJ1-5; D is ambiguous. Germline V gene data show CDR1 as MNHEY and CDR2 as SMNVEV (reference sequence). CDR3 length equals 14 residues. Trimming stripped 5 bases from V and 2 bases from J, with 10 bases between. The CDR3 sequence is CASSPGLGNQPQHF. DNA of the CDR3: TGTGCCAGCAGTCCCGGACTGGGCAATCAGCCCCAGCATTTT.

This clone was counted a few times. CDR3 amino acids: CASSADSAGALAQYF. In nucleotides, the CDR3 is TGTGCCAGCAGCGCCGACTCTGCGGGGGCTTTGGCCCAGTACTTC. The chain has TRBV9 and TRBJ2-5; the D gene is possibly TRBD2 (7 bases). The CDR3 totals 15 residues. Germline loops: CDR1 SGDLS, CDR2 YYNGEE. The ends were cut back, 3 bases at V and 9 bases at J, with 21 bases in the middle.

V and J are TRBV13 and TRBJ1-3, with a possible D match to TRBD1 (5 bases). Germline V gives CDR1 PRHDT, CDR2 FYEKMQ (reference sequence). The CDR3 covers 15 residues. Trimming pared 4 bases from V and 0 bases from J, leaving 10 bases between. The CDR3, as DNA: TGTGCCAGCAGCTCGGCGGGGGGCTCTGGAAACACCATATATTTT. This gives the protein CASSSAGGSGNTIYF.